This passage covers 5 T cell receptor beta chains from one sample sequenced in a study of shared clonotypes between healthy human individuals. TCRdb's table, derived via immunoSEQ multiplex PCR, lists solely in-frame clones and lacks some. This sample has some 550,000 clones, with around 97% found just once. Sequencing used naive CD4+ T cells sorted from blood. Described subset: CD45RA+ positively selected. These receptors were obtained from a woman in her twenties or thirties in good health.

The chain carries TRBV19 and TRBJ2-5; 12 nucleotides match TRBD2. V gave up 1 base and J gave up 4 bases; unmatched junction bases: 4. The CDR3 is made up of 16 amino acids. CDR1 is LNHDA, CDR2 SQIVND, per germline (reference sequence). In nucleotides, the CDR3 is TGTGCCAGTAGTATAGGGCTAGCGGGAGGGCGAGAGACCCAGTACTTC. It encodes CASSIGLAGGRETQYF.

The genes are TRBV18 and TRBJ2-3; TRBD2 might be the D (6 bases). V lost 5 bases and J lost 3, with 18 bases in between. The CDR3 spans 16 residues. CDR1 and CDR2 (germline): KGHSH, LQKENI. The CDR3 DNA is TGTGCCAGCTCATCCATGATGGAGGGTTCGACAGATACGCAGTATTTT. Its translation is CASSSMMEGSTDTQYF.

The CDR3 region is CASSPPGTGVSGTEAFF. The DNA of the CDR3 is TGTGCCAGCTCACCACCCGGGACAGGGGTTTCGGGCACTGAAGCTTTCTTT. The J gene is TRBJ1-1, the V gene TRBV18, with 10 bases matching TRBD1. The V segment lost 0 bases and the J segment 4 bases; nucleotides outside the gene matches: 8. There are 17 residues in the CDR3. From germline, CDR1 is KGHSH and CDR2 LQKENI.

V and J are TRBV7-9 and TRBJ2-7, with a tentative D call TRBD1 (7 bases). V lost 5 bases and J 3 bases, leaving 17 bases between the germline ends. Germline CDR1 reads SEHNR; CDR2 reads FQNEAQ (reference sequence). The CDR3 is made up of 15 amino acids. The CDR3 DNA follows: TGTGCCAGCAGCCCCAACCCAGGGGGGATCTACGAGCAGTACTTC. Its protein is CASSPNPGGIYEQYF. The full variable domain, completed using reference TRBV7-9 and TRBJ2-7, is DTGVSQNPRHKITKRGQNVTFRCDPISEHNRLYWYRQTLGQGPEFLTYFQNEAQLEKSRLLSDRFSAERPKGSFSTLEIQRTEQGDSAMYLCASSPNPGGIYEQYFGPGTRLTVT.

The chain has TRBV15 and TRBJ2-2, with D tentatively TRBD1 (7 bases). There are 13 residues in the CDR3. Germline V gene data show CDR1 as LNHNV and CDR2 as YYDKDF (reference sequence). The ends were cut back, 10 bases at V and 3 bases at J, with 12 bases in the middle. In DNA form, the CDR3 reads TGTGCCATTCAGGGGGGTTACACCGGGGAGCTGTTTTTT. Its translation is CAIQGGYTGELFF.